The present TCR beta chain was sequenced within a study of T cells in Graves' hyperthyroidism and ophthalmopathy. This clonotype was found many times. It was RNA transcripts that yielded the amplified TCR beta CDR3 regions. TCR CDR3 regions were first amplified by RT-PCR with HTBI primers. A single record per CDR3 protein comes from TCRdb applying MiXCR to the multiplex PCR reads. Of about half a million distinct CDR3 sequences listed, less than 20% are singletons. This CDR3 is 15 amino acids long. Trimming stripped 1 base from V and 1 base from J, with 11 bases between. CDR1 and CDR2 from the germline V gene are LGHDT and YNNKEL (reference sequence).

The TCR sequence derives from a man between 40 and 49 years old with Graves' ophthalmopathy. Sequenced input: blood. The chain recombines TRBV3-1 with TRBJ2-7; no clear D gene. CDR3 coding DNA: TGTGCCAGCAGCCAAGTCGGCGCCACTTCCTACGAGCAGTACTTC. It encodes CASSQVGATSYEQYF.